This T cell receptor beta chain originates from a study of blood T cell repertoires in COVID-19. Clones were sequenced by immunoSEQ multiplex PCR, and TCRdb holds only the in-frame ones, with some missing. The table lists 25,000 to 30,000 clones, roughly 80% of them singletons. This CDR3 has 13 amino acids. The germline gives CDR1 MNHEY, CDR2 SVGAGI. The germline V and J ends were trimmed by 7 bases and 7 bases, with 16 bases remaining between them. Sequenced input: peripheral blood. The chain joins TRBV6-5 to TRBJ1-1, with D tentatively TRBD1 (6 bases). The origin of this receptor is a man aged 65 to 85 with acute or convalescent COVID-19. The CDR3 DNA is TGTGCCAGCAATAAAGGACAGAGGGGTGAAGCTTTCTTT. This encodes CASNKGQRGEAFF.